This section outlines one T cell receptor (beta chain) sequence together with its context. The antigen remains unidentified. Data came from immunoSEQ multiplex PCR; TCRdb stores just in-frame clones and leaves some out. The sample contains over 2 million clones, about nine tenths of which appear only once. The data stem from a study of shared clonotypes between healthy human individuals. Study observations and caveats: Memory subsets generally showed lower estimated richness than naive subsets. Clonotype sharing among donors was thought likely to change with sequencing depth.

The germline V gene encodes CDR1 SGHNT and CDR2 YYREEE (reference sequence). This CDR3 is 16 amino acids long. V dropped 7 bases and J dropped 2; count of bases not matched to a gene: 14. The chain is built from TRBV5-4 and TRBJ2-5; 7 bases map to TRBD2. Sequenced sample: naive CD4+ T cells from PBMCs. Subset in this sample: CD45RA+ positively selected. This receptor was obtained from a young man in good health. Some clones in this sample may be carry-over from other donors' samples. The CDR3 sequence: CASASRRGSEQETQYF. The CDR3 DNA sequence: TGTGCCAGCGCATCGCGGCGGGGGAGTGAGCAAGAGACCCAGTACTTC. Looking up the rest from reference TRBV5-4 and TRBJ2-5 gives the full variable domain: ETGVTQSPTHLIKTRGQQVTLRCSSQSGHNTVSWYQQALGQGPQFIFQYYREEENGRGNFPPRFSGLQFPNYSSELNVNALELDDSALYLCASASRRGSEQETQYFGPGTRLLVL.